What follows are 19 T cell receptor beta chains derived from one specimen sequenced in a study of CD8 T cells in Susac syndrome. Reverse transcription of 0.5 to 1 ug RNA was performed with random hexamers. TCRdb reanalysed the immunoSEQ multiplex PCR reads using MiXCR and keeps one entry per CDR3 protein. The table lists around 160,000 distinct CDR3 sequences, around 95% of them singletons. Sample: CD4+ T cells from PBMCs. The receptors originated from a human donor in good health.

This sequence joins TRBV21-1 and TRBJ2-5; the table's D call TRBD1 went unverified against the DNA. TRBV21-1 is a pseudogene segment. This CDR3 is built from 15 residues. As DNA, the CDR3 is TGTGCCAGCAGCAAAGAGCTAAGAGGGGCGGAGACCCAGTACTTC. Its protein product is CASSKELRGAETQYF.

V and J are TRBV27 and TRBJ1-5; 11 positions agree with TRBD1. CDR1 and CDR2 from the germline V gene are MNHEY and SMNVEV (reference sequence). The CDR3 runs to 15 residues. The trim removed 5 bases at V and 4 bases at J, leaving 4 bases unmatched. CDR3 coding DNA: TGTGCCAGCAGTGACGGACAGGGGGCGAATCAGCCCCAGCATTTT. It yields the protein CASSDGQGANQPQHF.

The chain has TRBV20-1 and TRBJ2-5; possibly TRBD1 for D (6 bases). CDR1 is DFQATT, CDR2 SNEGSKA, per germline (reference sequence). The CDR3 has 10 residues. CDR3 amino acids: CSPGHFSQYF. DNA of the CDR3: TGCAGCCCGGGACATTTTTCTCAGTACTTC.

The chain carries TRBV7-9 and TRBJ1-5; a weak D match, TRBD1 (6 bases). CDR3 length equals 16 residues. CDR1 is SEHNR, CDR2 FQNEAQ, per germline (reference sequence). The V end was cut by 5 bases, the J end by 0 bases, with 14 bases between. DNA for the CDR3: TGTGCCAGCAGCGCCGGGGGGGGCGATAGCAATCAGCCCCAGCATTTT. Amino acids: CASSAGGGDSNQPQHF.

The V and J genes are TRBV9 and TRBJ2-7, with TRBD1 identical over 11 bases. CDR3 size: 14 residues. CDR1 SGDLS and CDR2 YYNGEE come from the germline V gene. V lost 0 bases and J lost 6; bases outside the gene matches: 2. The CDR3 loop is CASSVAGQGGEQYF. DNA for the CDR3: TGTGCCAGCAGCGTAGCGGGACAGGGGGGCGAGCAGTACTTC.

The count of this clonotype is one. The chain combines TRBV29-1 with TRBJ1-2; D perhaps matches TRBD1 (6 bases). Trimming pared 1 base from V and 5 bases from J, leaving 14 bases between. The V gene's germline CDR1 is SQVTM and CDR2 ANQGSEA. This CDR3 spans 14 amino acids. The CDR3 coding sequence is TGCAGCGTTGAAGTGTCGGGGGCAGGATATGGCTACACCTTC. This sequence encodes CSVEVSGAGYGYTF. Full variable domain (rest looked up from reference TRBV29-1 and TRBJ1-2): SAVISQKPSRDICQRGTSLTIQCQVDSQVTMMFWYRQQPGQSLTLIATANQGSEATYESGFVIDKFPISRPNLTFSTLTVSNMSPEDSSIYLCSVEVSGAGYGYTFGSGTRLTVV.

The chain recombines TRBV20-1 with TRBJ1-5, with D uncertain. Trimming took 6 bases from V and 5 from J, leaving 23 bases between them. Germline V lookup: CDR1 DFQATT, CDR2 SNEGSKA (reference sequence). The CDR3 length is 16 residues. The CDR3 nucleotides are TGCAGTGCACTAGCTCTAAGGGCGTATCGGGATCAGCCCCAGCATTTT. This translates into CSALALRAYRDQPQHF.

The chain recombines TRBV13 with TRBJ2-7, with D possibly TRBD2 on 5 matching bases. Trimming removed 3 bases from V and 6 bases from J, with 9 bases in between. The CDR3 runs 12 residues. Germline loops: CDR1 PRHDT, CDR2 FYEKMQ (reference sequence). The CDR3 nucleotides read TGTGCCAGCAGCTTCTCTAGCTCCGAGCAGTACTTC. It yields the protein CASSFSSSEQYF.

The chain has TRBV24-1 and TRBJ2-3; D is tentatively TRBD1 or TRBD2 (8 bases each). Trimming left V 9 bases short and J 4 bases short, with 19 bases between. Germline V gives CDR1 KGHDR, CDR2 SFDVKD. The CDR3 contains 15 residues. The CDR3 reads CATAGGQGRSDTQYF. The DNA for the CDR3 is TGTGCCACCGCGGGAGGACAGGGAAGGTCAGATACGCAGTATTTT.

This clonotype was seen only once. The V call is TRBV29-1, the J call TRBJ1-4; perhaps TRBD1 as D (5 bases). Germline lookup yields CDR1 SQVTM and CDR2 ANQGSEA. Trimming left V 8 bases short and J 4 bases short, with 14 bases between. This CDR3 has 13 residues. CDR3 loop: CSTRGGGNEKLFF. The CDR3 region has the DNA TGCAGCACCCGGGGCGGAGGTAATGAAAAACTGTTTTTT.

V gene TRBV5-4 combines with J gene TRBJ2-5; the D is unclear. The germline V and J ends were trimmed by 1 base and 5 bases, with 18 bases remaining between them. The CDR3 contains 16 residues. Per germline, CDR1 SGHNT and CDR2 YYREEE (reference sequence). The CDR3 loop is CASSLLEVGSGETQYF. The CDR3 DNA is TGTGCCAGCAGCTTGCTCGAAGTGGGGTCTGGGGAGACCCAGTACTTC.

CDR3 region: CSVDLAGGETQYF. CDR3 nucleotides: TGCAGCGTTGATCTAGCGGGGGGTGAGACCCAGTACTTC. The chain links TRBV29-1 to TRBJ2-5; 11 bases are shared with TRBD2. J lost 5 bases, V lost 3 bases, and 2 bases had no gene match. Germline V CDR1 and CDR2: SQVTM, ANQGSEA. The CDR3 is 13 amino acids.

The chain is built from TRBV6-4 and TRBJ1-2; D might be TRBD1 (5 bases). Germline V lookup: CDR1 MRHNA, CDR2 SNTAGT. This CDR3 region has 13 residues. Between the trimmed V and J ends, which lost 6 bases and 7 bases, there was a span of 15 bases. For the CDR3, the DNA is TGTGCCAGCAGGCAGGGAGGAGTCTTTGGCTACACCTTC. Translation gives CASRQGGVFGYTF.

This chain uses TRBV7-9 with TRBJ1-1; tentatively, D is TRBD1 (5 bases). Per the germline V gene, CDR1 is SEHNR and CDR2 is FQNEAQ (reference sequence). This CDR3 contains 17 residues. Deletions cut 5 bases from V and 0 bases from J, with 19 bases between. The CDR3 loop reads CASSQKGSGLVNTEAFF. The CDR3 DNA is TGTGCCAGCAGCCAAAAGGGGTCGGGTCTCGTGAACACTGAAGCTTTCTTT.

The V and J genes are TRBV23-1 and TRBJ2-5; D is unclear. TRBV23-1 is an open reading frame, and its role is uncertain. The V end was cut by 2 bases, the J end by 9 bases, with 13 bases between. The CDR3 runs to 13 residues. The chain's CDR3 is CASSQKGRPAQYF. CDR3 DNA: TGCGCCAGCAGTCAAAAGGGTCGTCCGGCCCAGTACTTC.

The gene calls are TRBV29-1 and TRBJ2-1, with D unclear. Trimming removed 7 bases at V and 2 bases at J, with 6 bases between. This CDR3 is 11 amino acids long. CDR1 and CDR2 from the germline V gene are SQVTM and ANQGSEA. The CDR3 protein is CSAVAYNEQFF. The DNA for the CDR3 is TGCAGCGCCGTCGCCTACAATGAGCAGTTCTTC.

This rearrangement joins TRBV25-1 to TRBJ2-3; 7 bases agree with TRBD2. The V segment lost 3 bases and the J segment 4 bases; nucleotides outside the gene matches: 1. The CDR3 has 13 amino acids. Germline V lookup: CDR1 MGHDK, CDR2 SYGVNS. As DNA, the CDR3 is TGTGCCAGCAGTGAGGGGGGGGCAGATACGCAGTATTTT. Protein: CASSEGGADTQYF.

A single count supports this clonotype. The chain combines TRBV18 with TRBJ1-1; 8 bases agree with TRBD1. J lost 4 bases, V lost 6 bases, and 7 bases had no gene match. The CDR3 spans 14 residues. CDR1 and CDR2 (germline): KGHSH, LQKENI. The CDR3 nucleotides are TGTGCCAGCTCTCAAGGACAGGGTGTCACTGAAGCTTTCTTT. Translating gives CASSQGQGVTEAFF.

The J gene is TRBJ2-5, the V gene TRBV4-3; D gene uncertain. The CDR3 contains 13 residues. Germline-derived CDR1 and CDR2 are LGHNA and YSLEER. V lost 1 base to trimming and J lost 5 bases, with 8 bases between them. The CDR3 protein is CASSQVRSETQYF. The CDR3 nucleotides read TGCGCCAGCAGCCAAGTCCGTAGTGAGACCCAGTACTTC.